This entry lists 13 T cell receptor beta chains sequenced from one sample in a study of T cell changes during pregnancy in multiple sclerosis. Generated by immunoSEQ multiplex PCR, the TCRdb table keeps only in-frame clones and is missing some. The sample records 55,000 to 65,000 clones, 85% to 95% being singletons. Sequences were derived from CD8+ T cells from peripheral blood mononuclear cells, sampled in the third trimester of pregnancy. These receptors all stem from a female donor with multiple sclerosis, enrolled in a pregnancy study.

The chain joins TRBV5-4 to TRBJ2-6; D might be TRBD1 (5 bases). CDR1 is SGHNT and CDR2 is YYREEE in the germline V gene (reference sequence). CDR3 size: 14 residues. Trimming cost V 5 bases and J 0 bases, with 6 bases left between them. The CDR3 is CASRDNSGANVLTF. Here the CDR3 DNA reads TGTGCCAGCAGGGACAACTCTGGGGCCAACGTCCTGACTTTC.

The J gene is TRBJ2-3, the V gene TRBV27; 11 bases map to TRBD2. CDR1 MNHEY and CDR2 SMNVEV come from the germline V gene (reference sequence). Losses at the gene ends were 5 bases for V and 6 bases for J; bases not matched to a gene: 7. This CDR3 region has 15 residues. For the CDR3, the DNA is TGTGCCAGCAGTGACCTGACTAGCGGGATGGATACGCAGTATTTT. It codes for CASSDLTSGMDTQYF.

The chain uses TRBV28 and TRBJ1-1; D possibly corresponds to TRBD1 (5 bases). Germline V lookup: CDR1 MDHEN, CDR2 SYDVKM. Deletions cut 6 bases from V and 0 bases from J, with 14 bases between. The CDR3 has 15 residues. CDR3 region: CASSLRGIMNTEAFF. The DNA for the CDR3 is TGTGCCAGCAGCCTTCGGGGGATCATGAACACTGAAGCTTTCTTT.

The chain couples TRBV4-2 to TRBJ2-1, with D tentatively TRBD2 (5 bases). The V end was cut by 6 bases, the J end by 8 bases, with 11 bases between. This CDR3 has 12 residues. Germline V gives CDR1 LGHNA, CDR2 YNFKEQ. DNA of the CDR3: TGTGCCAGCAGGCTGAGTAGCGATGAGCAGTTCTTC. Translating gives CASRLSSDEQFF.

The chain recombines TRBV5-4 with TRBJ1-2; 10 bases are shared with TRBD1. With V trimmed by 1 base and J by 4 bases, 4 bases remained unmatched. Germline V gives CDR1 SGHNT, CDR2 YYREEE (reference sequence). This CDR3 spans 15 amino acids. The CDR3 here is CASSLLTGGIYGYTF. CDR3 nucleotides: TGTGCCAGCAGCTTGTTGACAGGGGGCATCTATGGCTACACCTTC.

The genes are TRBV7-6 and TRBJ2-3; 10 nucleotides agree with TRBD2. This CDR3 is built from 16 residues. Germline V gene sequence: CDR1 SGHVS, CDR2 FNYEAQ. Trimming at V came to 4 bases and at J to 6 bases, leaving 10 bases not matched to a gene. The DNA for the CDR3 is TGTGCCAGCAGCTCCTTAGCGGGAGGCCCTCCCGATACGCAGTATTTT. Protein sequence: CASSSLAGGPPDTQYF.

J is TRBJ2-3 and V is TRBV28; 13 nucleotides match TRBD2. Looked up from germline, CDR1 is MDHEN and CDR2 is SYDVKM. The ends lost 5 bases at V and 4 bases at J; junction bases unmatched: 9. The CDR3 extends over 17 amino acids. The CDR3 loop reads CASSPPTTSGRSDTQYF. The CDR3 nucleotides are TGTGCCAGCAGTCCCCCCACGACTAGCGGGAGGTCAGATACGCAGTATTTT.

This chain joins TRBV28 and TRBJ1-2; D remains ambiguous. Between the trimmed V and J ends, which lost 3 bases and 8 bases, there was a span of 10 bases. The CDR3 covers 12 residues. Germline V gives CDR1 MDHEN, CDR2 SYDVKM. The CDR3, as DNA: TGTGCCAGCAGTTTCCCCGAGGGCGGCTACACCTTC. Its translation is CASSFPEGGYTF.

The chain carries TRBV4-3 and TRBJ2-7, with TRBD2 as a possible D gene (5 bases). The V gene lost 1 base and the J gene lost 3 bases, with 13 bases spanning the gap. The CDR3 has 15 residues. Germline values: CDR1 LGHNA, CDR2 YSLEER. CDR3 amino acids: CASSQVRGTGYEQYF. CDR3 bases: TGCGCCAGCAGCCAAGTCCGGGGAACTGGCTACGAGCAGTACTTC.

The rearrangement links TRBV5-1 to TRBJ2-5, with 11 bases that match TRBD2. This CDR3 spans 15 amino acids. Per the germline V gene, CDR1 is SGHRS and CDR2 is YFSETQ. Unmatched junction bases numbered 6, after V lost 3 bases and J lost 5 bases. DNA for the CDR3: TGCGCCAGCAGCTCGACTAGCGGGATCATGGAGACCCAGTACTTC. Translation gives CASSSTSGIMETQYF.

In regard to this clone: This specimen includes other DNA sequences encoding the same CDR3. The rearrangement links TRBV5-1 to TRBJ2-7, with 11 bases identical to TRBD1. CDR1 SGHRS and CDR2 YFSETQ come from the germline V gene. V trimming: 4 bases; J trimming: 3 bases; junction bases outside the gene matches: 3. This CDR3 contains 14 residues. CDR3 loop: CASSPGTGGYEQYF. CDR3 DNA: TGCGCCAGCAGCCCCGGGACAGGGGGCTACGAGCAGTACTTC. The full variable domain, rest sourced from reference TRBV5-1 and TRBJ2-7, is KAGVTQTPRYLIKTRGQQVTLSCSPISGHRSVSWYQQTPGQGLQFLFEYFSETQRNKGNFPGRFSGRQFSNSRSEMNVSTLELGDSALYLCASSPGTGGYEQYFGPGTRLTVT.

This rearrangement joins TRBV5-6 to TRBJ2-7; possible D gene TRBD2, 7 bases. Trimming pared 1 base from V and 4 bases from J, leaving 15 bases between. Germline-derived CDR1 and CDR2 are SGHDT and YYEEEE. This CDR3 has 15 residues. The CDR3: CASSLRGREPYEQYF. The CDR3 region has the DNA TGTGCCAGCAGCTTGAGGGGGAGGGAACCTTACGAGCAGTACTTC. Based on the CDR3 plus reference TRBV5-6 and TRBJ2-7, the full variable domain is DAGVTQSPTHLIKTRGQQVTLRCSPKSGHDTVSWYQQALGQGPQFIFQYYEEEERQRGNFPDRFSGHQFPNYSSELNVNALLLGDSALYLCASSLRGREPYEQYFGPGTRLTVT.

CDR3 sequence: CASGQGLYGYTF. CDR3 coding DNA: TGTGCCAGCGGACAGGGTTTATATGGCTACACCTTC. The genes are TRBV5-4 and TRBJ1-2; 8 nucleotides line up with TRBD1. The V gene end was trimmed by 7 bases and the J gene end by 5 bases; junction bases not matched to a gene: 4. This CDR3 is 12 amino acids long. Germline loops: CDR1 SGHNT, CDR2 YYREEE (reference sequence).